This T cell receptor (beta chain) comes out of a study of cytomegalovirus exposure and HLA in healthy donors. The PCR was carried out with 60 Vbeta primers and 13 Jbeta primers. The method was immunoSEQ multiplex PCR; TCRdb's version includes in-frame clones alone and lacks a portion of them. This sample carries roughly 200,000 clones, around three quarters of them seen once, and the ten largest clones take about 14%. The CDR3 is 14 residues long. Trimming removed 0 bases from V and 8 bases from J, with 12 bases in between. Germline CDR1 is SGHRS and CDR2 is YFSETQ. Study findings and constraints: Later analysis identified a missense DCLRE1C variant that was linked to TCR beta V- and J-gene trimming. There was a cluster of highly shared sequence variants that was likely a sequencing artifact. Overall, roughly 170 TCR beta chains were annotated as cytomegalovirus-associated. Reportedly, diagnosis of cytomegalovirus status by the classifier showed high specificity and sensitivity.

Worth noting for this clone: Its antigen is still unknown.

The TCR originated in a woman between 25 and 40 years old in good health and CMV-seropositive. The genes are TRBV5-1 and TRBJ2-4; D not certain. The sample was PBMCs. CDR3 bases: TGCGCCAGCAGCTTGGGGGCCAGCCCCGACATTCAGTACTTC. Its protein is CASSLGASPDIQYF.